This T cell receptor (beta chain) emerged from a study of T cell responses to AZD1222 COVID-19 vaccine. Clones were sequenced by immunoSEQ multiplex PCR, and TCRdb holds only the in-frame ones, with some missing. The sample includes about 110,000 clones, 90% to 95% seen only once; the top ten take roughly 21%. Germline CDR1 is SGDLS and CDR2 is YYNGEE. V was pared by 3 bases and J by 8 bases, with 8 bases of the junction left unmatched. This CDR3 region has 16 residues. The chain joins TRBV9 to TRBJ2-3; 14 bases line up with TRBD2. The receptor was derived from an adult in good health. The sequenced sample was peripheral blood, obtained on day 0 of AZD1222 vaccination. In nucleotides, the CDR3 is TGTGCCAGCAGCGCCGGACTAGCGGGGGGAGAAGGTACGCAGTATTTT. This encodes CASSAGLAGGEGTQYF.